This is a list of T cell receptor beta chains from one sample in a study of identical twins. TCRdb reprocessed the 5' RACE reads via MiXCR and lists one record per CDR3 protein. The data hold hundreds of thousands of distinct CDR3 sequences, with approximately 13% observed a single time. Another study also made use of these data, one on yellow fever vaccine responses in identical twins.

The sample taken for sequencing was PBMCs. Every receptor here comes from a woman aged 18-29 years in good health. The CDR3 runs from the conserved cysteine through the conserved F or W. A D gene is named only where the DNA matches it firmly. Expanded clones get a size class; other rows say once, few or many, or leave the size out.

clone_size	d_call	v_call	j_call	cdr3_nt	cdr3_aa
few	-	TRBV11-2	TRBJ1-2	TGTGCCAGCAGCTTGGAAACAGGGATCTATGGCTACACCTTC	CASSLETGIYGYTF
few	-	TRBV7-9	TRBJ2-1	TGTGCCAGCAGCGGTACTGGACCCCCCAATGAGCAGTTCTTC	CASSGTGPPNEQFF
-	-	TRBV6-2/TRBV6-3	TRBJ2-7	TGTGCCAGCACCCAGCCGGTACAAGGAGGCAAGCAGTACTTC	CASTQPVQGGKQYF
-	-	TRBV20-1	TRBJ1-1	TGCAGTGCACTGGACAGAATGAACACTGAAGCTTTCTTT	CSALDRMNTEAFF
many	-	TRBV12-3/TRBV12-4	TRBJ2-3	TGTGCCAGCAGTTTGGTTGCAGGGAACACAGATACGCAGTATTTT	CASSLVAGNTDTQYF
-	-	TRBV7-8	TRBJ1-1	TGTGCCAGCAGCTTACAACAGATGAACACTGAAGCTTTCTTT	CASSLQQMNTEAFF
few	TRBD2	TRBV2	TRBJ2-1	TGTGCCAGCAGTGCTTCGCGGGGGGGTCCTTCCTACAATGAGCAGTTCTTC	CASSASRGGPSYNEQFF
-	-	TRBV7-9	TRBJ1-1	TGTGCCAGCAGCTTCGCCAGGGGATGGACTGAAGCTTTCTTT	CASSFARGWTEAFF
-	-	TRBV4-1	TRBJ2-7	TGCGCCAGCAGCCAAGATACCCCGGCCGGGAGCTCCTACGAGCAGTACTTC	CASSQDTPAGSSYEQYF
-	-	TRBV6-2/TRBV6-3	TRBJ1-5	TGTGCCAGCAGTTACTCTAGGGGTGTCAATCAGCCCCAGCATTTT	CASSYSRGVNQPQHF
-	-	TRBV3-1	TRBJ2-4	TGTGCCAGCAGCCAACAGAACATTCAGTACTTC	CASSQQNIQYF
-	-	TRBV12-3/TRBV12-4	TRBJ1-2	TGTGCCAGCACCTCCGGGGGAGGGCCAACCTTTTTTGGCTATGGCTACACCTTC	CASTSGGGPTFFGYGYTF
-	-	TRBV25-1	TRBJ2-3	TGTGCCAGCAGTGAAGAGGGCGCCACAGATACGCAGTATTTT	CASSEEGATDTQYF
few	TRBD2	TRBV9	TRBJ2-2	TGTGCCAGCAGCGCGTCACTAGCGGGGGCGAACACCGGGGAGCTGTTTTTT	CASSASLAGANTGELFF
many	-	TRBV5-1	TRBJ2-2	TGCGCCAGCAGCCCGTTTGTCACCGGGGAGCTGTTTTTT	CASSPFVTGELFF
-	-	TRBV12-3/TRBV12-4	TRBJ2-5	TGTGCCAGCAGTGGCGGGACAACTCAGTACTTC	CASSGGTTQYF
-	-	TRBV5-1	TRBJ1-1	TGCGCCAGCAGCTTGACGGCGACGAACACTGAAGCTTTCTTT	CASSLTATNTEAFF
many	TRBD1	TRBV6-1	TRBJ1-1	TGTGCCAGCAGTGACCGGGACAGGATCGAAGCTTTCTTT	CASSDRDRIEAFF
-	TRBD2	TRBV14	TRBJ2-2	TGTGCCAGCAGCCAAGCCTATAGCGGGAGTCGAGCCGGGGAGCTGTTTTTT	CASSQAYSGSRAGELFF
-	TRBD2	TRBV9	TRBJ2-3	TGTGCCAGCAGCGTAGGAGACTCTAGCGGCCACACAGATACGCAGTATTTT	CASSVGDSSGHTDTQYF
-	TRBD1	TRBV7-9	TRBJ2-5	TGTGCCAGTAACCGGGGACAGGAGACCCAGTACTTC	CASNRGQETQYF
many	TRBD1	TRBV10-3	TRBJ1-5	TGTGCCATCAGTGATCCGGGACAGGGGCGGGATAGCAATCAGCCCCAGCATTTT	CAISDPGQGRDSNQPQHF
few	TRBD1	TRBV9	TRBJ2-2	TGTGCCAGCAGCTCCAGGACAGGGAGGAACACCGGGGAGCTGTTTTTT	CASSSRTGRNTGELFF
few	-	TRBV2	TRBJ2-1	TGTGCCAGCAGTGGAGGGAGAGAGTATGTCAATGAGCAGTTCTTC	CASSGGREYVNEQFF
many	TRBD1	TRBV3-1	TRBJ2-2	TGTGCCAGCAGCCATTACAGGGGTGGCACCGGGGAGCTGTTTTTT	CASSHYRGGTGELFF
few	-	TRBV4-1	TRBJ1-1	TGCGCCAGCAGCCAAGGGGGGTCCGGAGGCACTGAAGCTTTCTTT	CASSQGGSGGTEAFF
many	TRBD2	TRBV4-1	TRBJ2-1	TGCGCCAGCAGCGAGCTAGCGGGCCCAATTAGCTCCTACAATGAGCAGTTCTTC	CASSELAGPISSYNEQFF
few	TRBD1	TRBV12-3/TRBV12-4	TRBJ2-1	TGTGCCAGCAGCTTAACAGGGGCCACCTACAATGAGCAGTTCTTC	CASSLTGATYNEQFF
-	TRBD2	TRBV10-3	TRBJ2-3	TGTGCCATCAGTGAGCCCTGGGACACCCCGGGACTAGCGGGGGGGCTGGCAGATACGCAGTATTTT	CAISEPWDTPGLAGGLADTQYF
few	-	TRBV20-1	TRBJ1-5	TGCAGTGCTAGACGGCAGGGGAGCAATCAGCCCCAGCATTTT	CSARRQGSNQPQHF
-	-	TRBV10-2	TRBJ2-1	TGCGCCAGCAGTTCGGACGGGCAGTTACGGCAGTTCTTC	CASSSDGQLRQFF
-	TRBD2	TRBV5-1	TRBJ2-7	TGCGCCAGCAGCTTGAACGAATGGGAGGGCTACGAGCAGTACTTC	CASSLNEWEGYEQYF
many	-	TRBV12-3/TRBV12-4	TRBJ2-1	TGTGCCAGCAGTCCCCAGGCCAGGGCCTACAATGAGCAGTTCTTC	CASSPQARAYNEQFF
-	TRBD2	TRBV3-1	TRBJ2-1	TGTGCCAGCAGCCCCCAAGGGACTAGCGCGTTCTTC	CASSPQGTSAFF
few	-	TRBV28	TRBJ2-7	TGTGCCAGCCTAGGGGGGGGCAACGAGCAGTACTTC	CASLGGGNEQYF
many	-	TRBV27	TRBJ1-6	TGTGCCAGCAGTTTATCGGCCGTTAATTCACCCCTCCACTTT	CASSLSAVNSPLHF
-	TRBD1	TRBV6-1	TRBJ2-3	TGTGCCAGCAGTGACAGGGGGCAGACAGATACGCAGTATTTT	CASSDRGQTDTQYF
-	TRBD2	TRBV12-5	TRBJ2-1	TGTGCTAGTGGTCCGCTGCGGGAGGCCCTTATCTTCGACAATGAGCAGTTCTTC	CASGPLREALIFDNEQFF
few	-	TRBV28	TRBJ2-2	TGTGCCAGCAGATCATCGAGGTCCCCCGGGGAGCTGTTTTTT	CASRSSRSPGELFF
-	-	TRBV20-1	TRBJ1-3	TGCAGTGCTAGAGATACCCAGCCTCCTGGAAACACCATATATTTT	CSARDTQPPGNTIYF
-	TRBD1	TRBV20-1	TRBJ2-5	TGCAGTGCTTCGCCCGGGACAGCCTTTCAAGAGACCCAGTACTTC	CSASPGTAFQETQYF
many	TRBD1	TRBV7-6	TRBJ2-2	TGTGCCAGCAGCTACGGGACAGGATCCACCGGGGAGCTGTTTTTT	CASSYGTGSTGELFF
-	-	TRBV7-9	TRBJ1-1	TGTGCCAGCAGCTTAGACGGTGTCGCGCTAGCTTTCTTT	CASSLDGVALAFF
many	-	TRBV7-6	TRBJ1-1	TGTGCCAGCAGCTCCCTAGGGGGAAACACTGAAGCTTTCTTT	CASSSLGGNTEAFF
-	-	TRBV18	TRBJ2-2	TGTGCCAGCTCACCACTCATTGAGCACACCGGGGAGCTGTTTTTT	CASSPLIEHTGELFF
-	TRBD1	TRBV3-1	TRBJ2-6	TGTGCCAGCAGTCAGACAGGGTTTGGGGCCAACGTCCTGACTTTC	CASSQTGFGANVLTF
-	-	TRBV12-3/TRBV12-4	TRBJ1-2	TGTGCCAGCAACTACGGACAGCGCGTGGGGGGGGGCTACACCTTC	CASNYGQRVGGGYTF
few	-	TRBV20-1	TRBJ2-3	TGCAGTGCCCGAAGTGGTACGCAGTATTTT	CSARSGTQYF
few	TRBD1	TRBV7-9	TRBJ1-4	TGTGCCAGCAGCCCAGGACAGGCTCGTAAAACTAATGAAAAACTGTTTTTT	CASSPGQARKTNEKLFF
-	-	TRBV9	TRBJ2-3	TGTGCCAGCAGCTCTCGCCCCTCCGGGAGCACAGATACGCAGTATTTT	CASSSRPSGSTDTQYF